Listed below are T cell receptor beta chains from one sample, sequenced in a study of tumor and adjacent non-tumor tissue in lung cancer. TCRdb passed the multiplex PCR reads through MiXCR, listing each CDR3 protein once. The sample holds tens of thousands of distinct CDR3 sequences, roughly 80% seen once. Sequenced material: lung tumor tissue. The receptors come from a woman aged 45-59 years with non-small cell lung cancer. CDR3s include the opening cysteine and the closing phenylalanine or tryptophan. The size of a clone is reported for some rows only, either as once, few or many, or as a class for expanded clones.

CDR3,size,V,J
CANCSFGSNEQFF,NA,TRBV12-3/TRBV12-4,TRBJ2-1
CASSQGDTQFF,NA,TRBV4-1,TRBJ2-3
CASRSTGNQPQYF,NA,TRBV6-1,TRBJ1-5
CASSGHTGGNTEVFF,NA,TRBV6-1,TRBJ1-1
CASSLGDNEESF,NA,TRBV11-2,TRBJ2-1
CASNPVPGQGAFGELFF,NA,TRBV12-3/TRBV12-4,TRBJ2-2
CSVTLTYNEHFF,NA,TRBV20-1,TRBJ2-1
CSAREDDFGQAFGGELFF,NA,TRBV20-1,TRBJ2-2
CASSFSPPSGGTYGQYF,NA,TRBV6-6,TRBJ2-7
CSTRTPTGNHHQHF,NA,TRBV20-1,TRBJ1-5
CIATIVHSYEQYF,NA,TRBV20-1,TRBJ2-7
CVRGRSLSRGNTGELFF,NA,TRBV11-2,TRBJ2-2
CSASPALVLAEEQFF,NA,TRBV20-1,TRBJ2-1
CASSSGQSNSPIHF,once,TRBV5-5,TRBJ1-6